This T cell receptor (beta chain) was identified during a study of early T cells in non-severe SARS-CoV-2 infection. Attachment of unique molecular identifiers was made to individual cDNA molecules. Using its own MiXCR run on the 5' RACE reads, TCRdb lists one record per CDR3 protein. The data show more than 45,000 distinct CDR3 sequences, 6.2% seen once. The germline gives CDR1 SQVTM, CDR2 ANQGSEA. The CDR3 covers 15 residues. V lost 6 bases, J lost 5 bases, and 11 bases stayed unmatched. The source of this sequence is an adult who was a healthcare worker with PCR-confirmed SARS-CoV-2 infection or an uninfected control (not recorded which). J is TRBJ1-1 and V is TRBV29-1; 11 bases fit TRBD1. The specimen comprised whole blood, sampled at baseline. The CDR3 DNA sequence: TGCAGCGTCGCCGCCGGGACAGGGGGAGGGACTGAAGCTTTCTTT. The encoded protein is CSVAAGTGGGTEAFF.